The clone carrying this TCR beta chain appeared once. The antigen is not known. This sample is drawn from a study of T cell clones after liver transplantation. For the study at large: Samples came pre-transplant, pre-randomization before withdrawal, and post-randomization after withdrawal ended.

Germline CDR1 and CDR2: SGHAT and FQNNGV. V was trimmed by 10 bases and J by 1 base, leaving 16 bases between them. The CDR3 runs to 14 residues. General study results and limits: Graft donor-reactive T cells may have migrated into the graft rather than being deleted. Compared with third party-reactive sequences, donor-reactive ones declined more, independent of withdrawal success. Post-transplant, graft-donor-reactive CD4 TCRbeta sequences in blood dropped significantly in most of the 8 subjects.

Data came from immunoSEQ multiplex PCR; TCRdb stores just in-frame clones and leaves some out. Counted here are 45,000 to 60,000 clones, about two thirds occurring once; the ten biggest clones make up around 2.8%. The rearrangement uses TRBV11-2 and TRBJ1-1; tentative D call: TRBD1 (5 bases). The TCR was taken from a human patient who received a liver transplant. A subset of T cells may come from the graft donor. The input for sequencing was CD4+ T cells from blood, taken at the approximately 16-month timepoint. CDR3 sequence: CATSFGQGNTEAFF. DNA for the CDR3: TGTGCCACCTCCTTTGGGCAGGGGAACACTGAAGCTTTCTTT.